The TCR beta chain described here comes from a study of identical twins. Study-level findings and limits: Excess sharing between twins was weaker in beta out-of-frame sequences. Models underestimated TCR alpha sharing (out-of-frame) in monozygotic twins. Twins shared out-of-frame alpha sequences with excess low generation probability.

This clonotype turned up a few times. No antigen is known for it. TCRdb re-called the 5' RACE reads through MiXCR, storing one row per CDR3 protein. The sample holds about 660,000 distinct CDR3 sequences, 8% to 9% seen once. The CDR3 extends over 14 amino acids. V was pared by 1 base and J by 5 bases, with 9 bases between. Germline V CDR1 and CDR2: SGHTA, FQGNSA. The same specimen was also included in a second study, on yellow fever vaccine responses in identical twins.

The receptor was isolated from a woman aged 18 to 35 in good health. The chain recombines TRBV7-2 with TRBJ2-1; either TRBD1 or TRBD2 may fit D (5 bases each). The source material was PBMCs. CDR3 sequence: CASSLEGPDNEQFF. CDR3 coding DNA: TGTGCCAGCAGCTTAGAGGGACCCGACAATGAGCAGTTCTTC.